The rows below give T cell receptor beta chains drawn from one sample of a study of Graves' ophthalmopathy and Graves' hyperthyroidism. One entry per CDR3 protein results from TCRdb running MiXCR on the multiplex PCR reads. The sample lists roughly 610,000 distinct CDR3 sequences, 22% occurring once. Sequences were obtained from peripheral blood. These TCRs come from a woman aged 18-29 years with stable Graves' hyperthyroidism. Some clones in this sample may be carry-over from other donors' samples. CDR3s include the opening cysteine and the closing phenylalanine or tryptophan.

j_gene: TRBJ2-7; len: 15; v_gene: TRBV27; CDR3aa: CASSRIGSPHYEQYF
j_gene: TRBJ1-2; len: 16; v_gene: TRBV20-1; CDR3aa: CSARDRIGAGATGYTF
j_gene: TRBJ1-1; len: 14; v_gene: TRBV6-1; CDR3aa: CASSIDRDIAEAFF
j_gene: TRBJ2-7; len: 16; v_gene: TRBV28; CDR3aa: CASSSPRLAGSYEQYF
j_gene: TRBJ1-2; len: 15; v_gene: TRBV5-1; CDR3aa: CASSLWQGVSYGYTF
j_gene: TRBJ2-2; len: 17; v_gene: TRBV6-4; CDR3aa: CASSPDVAPRNTGELFF
j_gene: TRBJ1-1; len: 13; v_gene: TRBV5-1; CDR3aa: CATKVGQGTEAFF
j_gene: TRBJ2-5; len: 15; v_gene: TRBV7-3; CDR3aa: CASSSLSGRQETQYF
j_gene: TRBJ1-5; len: 12; v_gene: TRBV6-1; CDR3aa: CASSAREGAGHF
j_gene: TRBJ1-1; len: 14; v_gene: TRBV6-1; CDR3aa: CASSRGGTSHEAFF
j_gene: TRBJ1-5; len: 12; v_gene: TRBV12-3/TRBV12-4; CDR3aa: CASSRQGQPQHF
j_gene: TRBJ1-1; len: 13; v_gene: TRBV5-1; CDR3aa: CASSPITRTEAFF
j_gene: TRBJ2-5; len: 15; v_gene: TRBV6-5; CDR3aa: CASSYSTPGGETQYF
j_gene: TRBJ2-4; len: 13; v_gene: TRBV27; CDR3aa: CASKTGPGDIKYF
j_gene: TRBJ2-5; len: 14; v_gene: TRBV7-9; CDR3aa: CAIRGQGLLETQYF
j_gene: TRBJ2-7; len: 16; v_gene: TRBV12-3/TRBV12-4; CDR3aa: CASSLGPILAEYEQYF
j_gene: TRBJ2-5; len: 15; v_gene: TRBV11-2; CDR3aa: CASSGDRENQETQYF
j_gene: TRBJ2-2; len: 14; v_gene: TRBV27; CDR3aa: CASRGDRFTGELFF
j_gene: TRBJ2-7; len: 17; v_gene: TRBV15; CDR3aa: CATSREGRDRGLHEQYF
j_gene: TRBJ2-7; len: 12; v_gene: TRBV20-1; CDR3aa: CSATRGIYEQYF
j_gene: TRBJ2-2; len: 15; v_gene: TRBV6-1; CDR3aa: CASSARQGYTGELFF
j_gene: TRBJ1-2; len: 14; v_gene: TRBV12-3/TRBV12-4; CDR3aa: CASSPSTGSRGYTF
j_gene: TRBJ1-2; len: 13; v_gene: TRBV25-1; CDR3aa: CASSAGTALGYTF
j_gene: TRBJ1-3; len: 17; v_gene: TRBV5-1; CDR3aa: CASSLSGGGHSGNTIYF
j_gene: TRBJ2-5; len: 15; v_gene: TRBV20-1; CDR3aa: CSARPQGAGYETQYF
j_gene: TRBJ1-2; len: 14; v_gene: TRBV6-1; CDR3aa: CASSEVFSYYGYTF
j_gene: TRBJ1-3; len: 14; v_gene: TRBV6-1; CDR3aa: CATATQNSGNTIYF
j_gene: TRBJ2-2; len: 13; v_gene: TRBV20-1; CDR3aa: CSAVAGQTGELFF
j_gene: TRBJ2-7; len: 17; v_gene: TRBV25-1; CDR3aa: CASSERAGTSYGSEQYF
j_gene: TRBJ2-7; len: 13; v_gene: TRBV6-5; CDR3aa: CASGTGGAREQYF
j_gene: TRBJ1-2; len: 15; v_gene: TRBV6-2/TRBV6-3; CDR3aa: CASSCTTGTGAGYTF
j_gene: TRBJ1-5; len: 16; v_gene: TRBV28; CDR3aa: CASGTTGSPQGQPQHF
j_gene: TRBJ1-3; len: 18; v_gene: TRBV9; CDR3aa: CASSVELQGPSSGNTIYF